This passage covers 12 T cell receptor beta chains from one sample sequenced in a study of T cell repertoires in cytomegalovirus infection. Via MiXCR, TCRdb re-called the reads, giving one row per CDR3 protein. The sample has about 130,000 distinct CDR3 sequences, roughly 25% seen once. These TCRs are of unknown antigen specificity. Source material: PBMCs, sequenced either directly or after in vitro stimulation (not recorded which). The receptors here all came from a human donor in good health (CMV status not recorded). Some clones in this sample may be carry-over from other donors' samples.

This chain links TRBV6-2 or TRBV6-3 with TRBJ2-7, with D possibly being TRBD2 (5 bases). Germline assignment: CDR1 MNHEY and CDR2 SVGEGT. The CDR3 runs to 16 residues. The V gene lost 5 bases and the J gene lost 0 bases, with 17 bases spanning the gap. CDR3 sequence (DNA): TGTGCCAGCAGTGGGGAGAGGACTCTTATCTCCTACGAGCAGTACTTC. Protein sequence: CASSGERTLISYEQYF.

This clonotype came up many times. This sequence joins TRBV18 and TRBJ2-2; no definite D call. V was trimmed by 2 bases and J by 4 bases, leaving 5 bases between them. The CDR3 is made up of 13 amino acids. From germline, CDR1 is KGHSH and CDR2 LQKENI. The CDR3 DNA is TGTGCCAGCTCACCAGGGGTCACCGGGGAGCTGTTTTTT. The encoded protein is CASSPGVTGELFF.

This chain joins TRBV7-2 and TRBJ2-7; weak D call: TRBD1 (5 bases). V lost 10 bases and J 4 bases, leaving 20 bases between the germline ends. The CDR3 is 14 amino acids. CDR1 is SGHTA and CDR2 is FQGNSA in the germline V gene. CDR3 residues: CATTSGAKFYEQYF. The CDR3, as DNA: TGTGCCACGACGTCTGGGGCCAAGTTTTACGAGCAGTACTTC.

The V call is TRBV28, the J call TRBJ1-1; 8 bases align to TRBD1. The V segment lost 2 bases and the J segment 0 bases; nucleotides outside the gene matches: 5. The CDR3 length is 16 residues. Germline-derived CDR1 and CDR2 are MDHEN and SYDVKM. The CDR3 nucleotides read TGTGCCAGCAGTTTACAGGGACAGGCTATGAACACTGAAGCTTTCTTT. Its translation is CASSLQGQAMNTEAFF.

This clonotype was seen a handful of times. The V and J genes are TRBV5-5 and TRBJ1-1; D unresolved. Germline lookup yields CDR1 SGHKS and CDR2 YYEKEE (reference sequence). Trimming took 0 bases from V and 1 from J, leaving 10 bases between them. The CDR3 runs to 15 residues. CDR3 in DNA: TGTGCCAGCAGCTTGGTAGGCCCCCAGAACACTGAAGCTTTCTTT. Its translation: CASSLVGPQNTEAFF.

The genes are TRBV19 and TRBJ2-1; 8 bases agree with TRBD2. Trimming took 5 bases from V and 7 from J; bases not matched to a gene: 10. Germline V gene sequence: CDR1 LNHDA, CDR2 SQIVND (reference sequence). The CDR3 totals 15 residues. DNA of the CDR3: TGTGCCAGTAGTGGACACGGGCGGGAGGTAAATGAGCAGTTCTTC. It specifies CASSGHGREVNEQFF.

This clonotype was found once. The V gene is TRBV12-3 or TRBV12-4, the J gene TRBJ2-4, with 7 bases that match TRBD1. CDR3 size: 15 residues. J lost 7 bases, V lost 4 bases, and 10 bases had no gene match. DNA for the CDR3: TGTGCCAGCAGTTGGGACAGCGTGAAGGGTAACATTCAGTACTTC. Translation gives CASSWDSVKGNIQYF.

This clonotype has a handful of counts. This chain connects TRBV4-1 to TRBJ1-2, with unresolved D. The ends were cut back, 4 bases at V and 7 bases at J, with 19 bases in the middle. The CDR3 is made up of 15 amino acids. Germline CDR1 and CDR2: MGHRA and YSYEKL. CDR3 bases: TGCGCCAGCAGCCGAGGTTGGGAGACTGAGCTTGGCTACACCTTC. It specifies CASSRGWETELGYTF.

This clonotype was observed a handful of times. This chain connects TRBV28 to TRBJ2-7; D is perhaps TRBD1 (6 bases). Germline values: CDR1 MDHEN, CDR2 SYDVKM. The CDR3 has 14 residues. Trimming left V 3 bases short and J 3 bases short, with 12 bases between. The CDR3 region has the DNA TGTGCCAGCAGTTTGTACAGGGCGGGCTACGAGCAGTACTTC. It encodes CASSLYRAGYEQYF.

This clonotype has just a few counts. CDR3 nucleotide sequence: TGTGCCAGCAGTGGGACAGGGGCCGATGAGCAGTTCTTC. This sequence encodes CASSGTGADEQFF. This chain uses TRBV2 with TRBJ2-1; 9 bases align to TRBD1. CDR1 and CDR2 (germline): SNHLY, FYNNEI. The CDR3 is 13 residues long. Germline trimming cut 4 bases from V and 8 bases from J; bases unmatched to any gene: 3.

The V gene is TRBV4-1, the J gene TRBJ2-3; possibly TRBD1 or TRBD2 for D (5 bases each). This CDR3 comprises 16 residues. With 1 base removed from V and 2 bases from J, the gap between germline ends came to 13 bases. From germline, CDR1 is MGHRA and CDR2 YSYEKL. The DNA of the CDR3 is TGCGCCAGCAGCCAAGTGGGGGACCTATCCACAGATACGCAGTATTTT. Translating gives CASSQVGDLSTDTQYF.

J is TRBJ2-1 and V is TRBV19; D gene ambiguous. V lost 3 bases and J 0 bases, leaving 9 bases between the germline ends. Germline-derived CDR1 and CDR2 are LNHDA and SQIVND (reference sequence). This CDR3 spans 15 amino acids. CDR3 DNA: TGTGCCAGTAGTATGGACGGATCCTCCTACAATGAGCAGTTCTTC. The encoded protein is CASSMDGSSYNEQFF. The variable domain in full, with the rest retrieved from reference TRBV19 and TRBJ2-1, is DGGITQSPKYLFRKEGQNVTLSCEQNLNHDAMYWYRQDPGQGLRLIYYSQIVNDFQKGDIAEGYSVSREKKESFPLTVTSAQKNPTAFYLCASSMDGSSYNEQFFGPGTRLTVL.